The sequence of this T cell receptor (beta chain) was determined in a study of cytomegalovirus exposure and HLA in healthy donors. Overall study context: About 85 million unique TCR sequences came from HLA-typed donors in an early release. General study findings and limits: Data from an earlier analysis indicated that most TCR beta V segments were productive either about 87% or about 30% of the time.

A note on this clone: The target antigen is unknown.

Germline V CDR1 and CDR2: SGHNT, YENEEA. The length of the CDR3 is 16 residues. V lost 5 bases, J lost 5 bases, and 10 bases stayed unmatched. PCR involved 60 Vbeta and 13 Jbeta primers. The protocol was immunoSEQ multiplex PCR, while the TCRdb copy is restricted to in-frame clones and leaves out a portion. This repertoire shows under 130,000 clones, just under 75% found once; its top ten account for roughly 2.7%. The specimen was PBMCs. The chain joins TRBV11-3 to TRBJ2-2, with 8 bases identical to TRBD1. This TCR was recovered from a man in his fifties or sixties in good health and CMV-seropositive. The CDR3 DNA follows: TGTGCCAGCAGCCAATGGACAGGGTTTAATACCGGGGAGCTGTTTTTT. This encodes CASSQWTGFNTGELFF.